These T cell receptor beta chains were read from a single sample in a study of T-cell memory formation after mild COVID-19. One entry per CDR3 protein, called by TCRdb with MiXCR from the 5' RACE reads. The repertoire holds tens of thousands of distinct CDR3 sequences, approximately 9% seen once, with about 1.1% in the top ten. What was sequenced was PBMCs or a T cell subset sorted from them (not recorded which). The receptors stem from a man between 18 and 29 years old who had mild COVID-19 (a few samples of this study predate the infection). Cell type and time point are not known. CDR3s leave out the opening cysteine and the closing phenylalanine or tryptophan.

TRBV15	ATSRTSWGDTQY
TRBV6-6	ASTPGGNSLGEQF
TRBV18	ASSPEPYEQY
TRBV20-1	SARPWEGASYEQY
TRBV11-2	ASSFDRGRPEAF
TRBV5-6	ASSSRDRQY
TRBV5-4	ASSPPGKSYGYT
TRBV6-1	ASSEGQGYQPQH
TRBV29-1	SVTTPGQGQETQY
TRBV4-3	ASSQEWRGGRETQY
TRBV4-3	ASSRSTGVDTGELF